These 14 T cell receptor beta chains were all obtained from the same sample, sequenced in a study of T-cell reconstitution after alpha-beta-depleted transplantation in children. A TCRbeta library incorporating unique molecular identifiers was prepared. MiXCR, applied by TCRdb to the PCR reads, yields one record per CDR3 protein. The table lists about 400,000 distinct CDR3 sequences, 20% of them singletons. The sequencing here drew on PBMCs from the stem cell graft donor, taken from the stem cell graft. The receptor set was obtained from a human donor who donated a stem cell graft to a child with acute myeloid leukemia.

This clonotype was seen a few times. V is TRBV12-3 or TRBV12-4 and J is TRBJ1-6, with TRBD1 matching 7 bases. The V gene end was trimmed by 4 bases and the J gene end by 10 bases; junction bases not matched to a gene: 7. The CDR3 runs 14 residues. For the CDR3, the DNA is TGTGCCAGCAGTTCCCGACAGGGCCGCTCACCCCTCCACTTT. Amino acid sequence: CASSSRQGRSPLHF.

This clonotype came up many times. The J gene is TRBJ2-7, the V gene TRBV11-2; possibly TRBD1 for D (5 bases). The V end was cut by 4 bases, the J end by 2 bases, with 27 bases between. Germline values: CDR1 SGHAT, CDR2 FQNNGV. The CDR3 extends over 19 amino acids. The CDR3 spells CASSSFRQGYRSAAYEQYF. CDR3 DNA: TGTGCCAGCAGCTCCTTTCGGCAGGGTTACCGATCGGCAGCCTACGAGCAGTACTTC. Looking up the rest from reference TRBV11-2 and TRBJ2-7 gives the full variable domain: EAGVAQSPRYKIIEKRQSVAFWCNPISGHATLYWYQQILGQGPKLLIQFQNNGVVDDSQLPKDRFSAERLKGVDSTLKIQPAKLEDSAVYLCASSSFRQGYRSAAYEQYFGPGTRLTVT.

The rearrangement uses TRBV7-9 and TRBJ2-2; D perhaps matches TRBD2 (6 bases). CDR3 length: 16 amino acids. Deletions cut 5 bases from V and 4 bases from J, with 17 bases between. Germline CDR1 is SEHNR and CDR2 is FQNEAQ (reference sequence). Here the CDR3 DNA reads TGTGCCAGCAGCCCCCCCGGGGGATCGAGCACCGGGGAGCTGTTTTTT. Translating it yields CASSPPGGSSTGELFF.

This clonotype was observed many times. The CDR3 DNA sequence: TGTGCCAGCAGTTTCAAGGGATCGACTCATCAGCCCCAGCATTTT. Translation gives CASSFKGSTHQPQHF. V is TRBV12-3 or TRBV12-4 and J is TRBJ1-5; D ambiguous. V dropped 3 bases and J dropped 5 bases, with 14 bases sitting between them. The CDR3 extends over 15 amino acids.

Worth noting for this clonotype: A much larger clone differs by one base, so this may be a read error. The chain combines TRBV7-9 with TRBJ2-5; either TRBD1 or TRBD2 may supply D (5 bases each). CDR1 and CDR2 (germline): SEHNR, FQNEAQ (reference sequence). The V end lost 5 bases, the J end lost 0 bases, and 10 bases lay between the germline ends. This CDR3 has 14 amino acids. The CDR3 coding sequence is TGTGCCAGCAGCCCCGGGACGTACCAAGAGACCCAGTACTTC. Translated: CASSPGTYQETQYF.

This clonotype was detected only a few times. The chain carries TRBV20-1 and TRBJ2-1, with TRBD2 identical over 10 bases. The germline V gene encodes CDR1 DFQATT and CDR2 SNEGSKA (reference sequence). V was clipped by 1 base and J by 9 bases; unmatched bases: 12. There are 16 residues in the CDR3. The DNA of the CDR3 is TGCAGTGCTAGAGCGGCAGCGGGAGGGCCAATCAGTGAGCAGTTCTTC. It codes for CSARAAAGGPISEQFF.

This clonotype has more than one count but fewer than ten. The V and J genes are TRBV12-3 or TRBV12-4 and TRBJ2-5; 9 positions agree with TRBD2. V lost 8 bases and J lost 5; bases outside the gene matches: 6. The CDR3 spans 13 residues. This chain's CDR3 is CASGSGGHETQYF. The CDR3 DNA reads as TGTGCCAGCGGGAGCGGGGGGCACGAGACCCAGTACTTC.

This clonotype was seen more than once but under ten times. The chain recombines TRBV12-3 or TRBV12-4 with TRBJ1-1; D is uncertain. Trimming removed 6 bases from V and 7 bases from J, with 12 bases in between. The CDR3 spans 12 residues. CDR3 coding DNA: TGTGCCAGCAGATACCGGGCTATTGAAGCTTTCTTT. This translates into CASRYRAIEAFF.

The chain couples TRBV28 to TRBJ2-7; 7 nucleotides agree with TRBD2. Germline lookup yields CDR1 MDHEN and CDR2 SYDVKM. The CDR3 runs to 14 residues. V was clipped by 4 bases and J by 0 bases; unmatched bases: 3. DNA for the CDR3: TGTGCCAGCAGTTCGGGGGGACTCTCCTACGAGCAGTACTTC. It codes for CASSSGGLSYEQYF.

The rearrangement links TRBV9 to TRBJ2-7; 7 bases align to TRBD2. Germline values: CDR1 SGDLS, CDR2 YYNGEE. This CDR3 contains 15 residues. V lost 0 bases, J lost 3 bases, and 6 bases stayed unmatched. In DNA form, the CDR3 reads TGTGCCAGCAGCGTAGAGGCGGGAGCGTACTACGAGCAGTACTTC. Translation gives CASSVEAGAYYEQYF.

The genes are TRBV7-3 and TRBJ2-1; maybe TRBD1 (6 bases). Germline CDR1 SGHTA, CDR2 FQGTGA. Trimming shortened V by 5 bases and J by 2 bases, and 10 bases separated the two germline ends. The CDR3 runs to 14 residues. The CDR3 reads CASSPGATYNEQFF. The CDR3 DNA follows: TGTGCCAGCAGCCCAGGGGCCACCTACAATGAGCAGTTCTTC.

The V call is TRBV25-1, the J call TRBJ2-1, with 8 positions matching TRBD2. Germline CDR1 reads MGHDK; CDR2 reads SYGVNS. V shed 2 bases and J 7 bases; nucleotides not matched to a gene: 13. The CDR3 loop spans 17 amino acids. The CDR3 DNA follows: TGTGCCAGCAGTGAAGGCACACCGGGACTAGGAGGTAATGAGCAGTTCTTC. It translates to CASSEGTPGLGGNEQFF. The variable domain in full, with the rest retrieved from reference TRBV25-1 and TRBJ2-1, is EADIYQTPRYLVIGTGKKITLECSQTMGHDKMYWYQQDPGMELHLIHYSYGVNSTEKGDLSSESTVSRIRTEHFPLTLESARPSHTSQYLCASSEGTPGLGGNEQFFGPGTRLTVL.

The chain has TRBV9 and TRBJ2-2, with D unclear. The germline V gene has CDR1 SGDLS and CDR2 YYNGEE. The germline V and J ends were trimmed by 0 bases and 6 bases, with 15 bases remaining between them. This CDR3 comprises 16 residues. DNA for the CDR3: TGTGCCAGCAGCGTAGCCGTTTATACGGGCCCCGGGGAGCTGTTTTTT. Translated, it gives CASSVAVYTGPGELFF.

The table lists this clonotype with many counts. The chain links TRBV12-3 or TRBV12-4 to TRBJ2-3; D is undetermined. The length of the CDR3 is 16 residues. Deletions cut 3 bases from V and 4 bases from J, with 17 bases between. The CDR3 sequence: CASSFPPSDLPDTQYF. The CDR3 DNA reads TGTGCCAGCAGTTTCCCCCCCTCGGATCTCCCAGATACGCAGTATTTT.